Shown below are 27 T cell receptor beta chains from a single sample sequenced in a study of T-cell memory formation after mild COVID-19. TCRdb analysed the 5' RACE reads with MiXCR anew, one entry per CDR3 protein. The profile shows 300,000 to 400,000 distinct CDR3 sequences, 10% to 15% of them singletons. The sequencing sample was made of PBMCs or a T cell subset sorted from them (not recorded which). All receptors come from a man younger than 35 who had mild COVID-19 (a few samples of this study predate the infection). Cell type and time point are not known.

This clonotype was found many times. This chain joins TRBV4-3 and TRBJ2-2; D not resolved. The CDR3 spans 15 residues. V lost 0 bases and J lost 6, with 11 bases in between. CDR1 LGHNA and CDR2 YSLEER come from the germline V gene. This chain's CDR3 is CASSQDGGSPGELFF. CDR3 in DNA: TGCGCCAGCAGCCAAGATGGCGGTAGCCCCGGGGAGCTGTTTTTT.

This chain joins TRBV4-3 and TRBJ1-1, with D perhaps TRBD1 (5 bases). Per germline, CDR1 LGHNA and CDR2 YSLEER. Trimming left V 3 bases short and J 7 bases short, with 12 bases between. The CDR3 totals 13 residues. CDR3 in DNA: TGCGCCAGCAGCCAGTCGAAGGGGAATGAAGCTTTCTTT. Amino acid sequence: CASSQSKGNEAFF.

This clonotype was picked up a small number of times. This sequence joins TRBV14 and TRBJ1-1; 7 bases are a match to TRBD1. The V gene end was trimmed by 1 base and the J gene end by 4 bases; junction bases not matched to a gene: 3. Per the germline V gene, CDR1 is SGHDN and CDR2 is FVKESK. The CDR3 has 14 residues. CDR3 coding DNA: TGTGCCAGCAGCCAAGCCAGGGGGAGCACTGAAGCTTTCTTT. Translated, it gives CASSQARGSTEAFF.

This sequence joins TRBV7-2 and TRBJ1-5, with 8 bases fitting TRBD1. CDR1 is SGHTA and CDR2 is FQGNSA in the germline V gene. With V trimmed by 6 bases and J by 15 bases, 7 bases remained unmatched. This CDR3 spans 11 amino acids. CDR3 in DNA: TGTGCCAGCAGTCTGGACAGGGTCGTGCATTTT. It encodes CASSLDRVVHF.

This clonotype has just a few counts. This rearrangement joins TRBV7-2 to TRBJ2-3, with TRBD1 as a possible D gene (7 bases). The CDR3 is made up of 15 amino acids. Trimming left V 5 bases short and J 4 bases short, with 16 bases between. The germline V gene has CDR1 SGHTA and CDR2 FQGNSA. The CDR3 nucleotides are TGTGCCAGCAGCCAGGGGGGAGTTGGAGCAGATACGCAGTATTTT. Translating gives CASSQGGVGADTQYF.

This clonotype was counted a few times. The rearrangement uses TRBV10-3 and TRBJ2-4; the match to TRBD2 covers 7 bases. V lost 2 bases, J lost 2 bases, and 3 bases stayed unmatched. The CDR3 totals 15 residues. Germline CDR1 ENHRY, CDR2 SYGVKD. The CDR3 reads CAISERGETKNIQYF. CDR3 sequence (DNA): TGTGCCATCAGTGAGCGGGGGGAGACCAAAAACATTCAGTACTTC.

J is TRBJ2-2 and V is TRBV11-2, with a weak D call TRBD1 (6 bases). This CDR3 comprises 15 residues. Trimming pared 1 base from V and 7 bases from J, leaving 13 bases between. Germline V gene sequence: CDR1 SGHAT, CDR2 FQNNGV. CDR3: CASSLAQGRGGELFF. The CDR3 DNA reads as TGTGCCAGCAGCTTAGCCCAGGGGAGAGGCGGGGAGCTGTTTTTT.

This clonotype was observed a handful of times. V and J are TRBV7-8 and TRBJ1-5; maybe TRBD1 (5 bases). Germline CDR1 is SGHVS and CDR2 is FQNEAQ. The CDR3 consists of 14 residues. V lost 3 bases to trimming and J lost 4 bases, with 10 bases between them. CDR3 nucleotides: TGTGCCAGCAGCTTCGGGGACGGTAATCAGCCCCAGCATTTT. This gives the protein CASSFGDGNQPQHF.

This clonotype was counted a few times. DNA for the CDR3: TGCGCCAGCAGCTTGGGGGTGCGGACAGGGGAGCACGAGCAGTACGTC. Translating it yields CASSLGVRTGEHEQYV. The chain combines TRBV5-1 with TRBJ2-7, with 9 bases identical to TRBD1. CDR3 length: 16 amino acids. Germline values: CDR1 SGHRS, CDR2 YFSETQ. Trimming took 0 bases from V and 5 from J; bases not matched to a gene: 9.

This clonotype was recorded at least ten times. CDR3 sequence: CASSYRWRGLGETQYF. CDR3 bases: TGTGCCAGCAGTTACCGGTGGAGGGGGCTTGGAGAGACCCAGTACTTC. V and J are TRBV6-5 and TRBJ2-5, with D possibly matching TRBD1 (7 bases). From germline, CDR1 is MNHEY and CDR2 SVGAGI. V lost 2 bases to trimming and J lost 4 bases, with 17 bases between them. CDR3 size: 16 residues.

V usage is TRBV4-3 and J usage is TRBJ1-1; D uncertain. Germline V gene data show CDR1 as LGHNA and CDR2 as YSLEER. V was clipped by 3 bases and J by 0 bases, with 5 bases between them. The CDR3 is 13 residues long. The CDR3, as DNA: TGCGCCAGCAGCCACCGAGTGAACACTGAAGCTTTCTTT. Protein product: CASSHRVNTEAFF.

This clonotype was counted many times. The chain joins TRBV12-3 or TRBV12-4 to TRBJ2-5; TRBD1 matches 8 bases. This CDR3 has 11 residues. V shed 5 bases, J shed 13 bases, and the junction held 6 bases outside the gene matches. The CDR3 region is CASSRQGHRYF. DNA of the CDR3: TGTGCCAGCAGTCGACAGGGGCACAGGTACTTC.

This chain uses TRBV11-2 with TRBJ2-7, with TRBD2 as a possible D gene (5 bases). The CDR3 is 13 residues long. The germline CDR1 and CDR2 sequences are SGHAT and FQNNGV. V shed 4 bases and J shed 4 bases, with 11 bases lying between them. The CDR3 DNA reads TGTGCCAGCAGCTCCCAGAGAGGGTACGAGCAGTACTTC. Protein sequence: CASSSQRGYEQYF.

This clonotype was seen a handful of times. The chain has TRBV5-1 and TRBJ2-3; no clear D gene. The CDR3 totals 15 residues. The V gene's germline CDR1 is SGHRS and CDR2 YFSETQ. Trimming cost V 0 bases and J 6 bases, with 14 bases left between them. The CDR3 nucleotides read TGCGCCAGCAGCTTGGGTGCGGCGAACAGCGATACGCAGTATTTT. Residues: CASSLGAANSDTQYF.

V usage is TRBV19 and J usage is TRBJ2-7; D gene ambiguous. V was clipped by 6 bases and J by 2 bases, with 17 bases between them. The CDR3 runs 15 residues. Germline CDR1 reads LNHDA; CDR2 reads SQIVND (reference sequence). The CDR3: CASSPAAQTAYEQYF. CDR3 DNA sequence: TGTGCCAGTAGCCCGGCGGCCCAAACCGCCTACGAGCAGTACTTC.

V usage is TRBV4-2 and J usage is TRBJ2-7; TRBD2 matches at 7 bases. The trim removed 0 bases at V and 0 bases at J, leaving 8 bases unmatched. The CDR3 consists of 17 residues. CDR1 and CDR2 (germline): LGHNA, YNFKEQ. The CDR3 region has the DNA TGTGCCAGCAGCCAAGATTGGTCGCGGGGGAGCTCCTACGAGCAGTACTTC. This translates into CASSQDWSRGSSYEQYF.

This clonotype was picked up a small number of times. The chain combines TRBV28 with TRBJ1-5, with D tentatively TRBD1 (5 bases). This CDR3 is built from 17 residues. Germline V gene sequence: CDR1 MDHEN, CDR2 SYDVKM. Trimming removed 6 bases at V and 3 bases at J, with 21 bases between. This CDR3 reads CASRFRGDLLPNQPQHF. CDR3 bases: TGTGCCAGCAGATTTAGGGGAGATCTTCTCCCCAATCAGCCCCAGCATTTT.

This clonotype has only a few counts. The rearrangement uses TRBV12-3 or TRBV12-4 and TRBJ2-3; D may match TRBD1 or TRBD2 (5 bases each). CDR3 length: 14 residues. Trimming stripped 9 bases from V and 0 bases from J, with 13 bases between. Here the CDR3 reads CASHGWGSTDTQYF. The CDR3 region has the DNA TGTGCCAGTCATGGTTGGGGGAGCACAGATACGCAGTATTTT.

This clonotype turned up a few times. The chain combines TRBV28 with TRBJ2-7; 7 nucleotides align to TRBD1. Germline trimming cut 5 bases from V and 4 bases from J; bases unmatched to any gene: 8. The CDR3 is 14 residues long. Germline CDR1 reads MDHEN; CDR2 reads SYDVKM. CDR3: CASSRQGLSYEQYV. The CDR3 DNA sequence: TGTGCCAGCAGTCGACAGGGCCTCTCTTACGAGCAGTACGTC.

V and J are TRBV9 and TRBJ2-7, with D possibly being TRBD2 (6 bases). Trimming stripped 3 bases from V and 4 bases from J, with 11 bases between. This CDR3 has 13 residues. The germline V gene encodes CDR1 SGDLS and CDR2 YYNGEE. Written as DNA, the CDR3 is TGTGCCAGCAGCGCTGCGGAGGGATACGAGCAGTACTTC. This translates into CASSAAEGYEQYF.

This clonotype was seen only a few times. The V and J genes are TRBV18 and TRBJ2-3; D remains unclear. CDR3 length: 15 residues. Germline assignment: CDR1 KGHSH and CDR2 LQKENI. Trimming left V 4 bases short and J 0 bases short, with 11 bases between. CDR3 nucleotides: TGTGCCAGCTCACTCGATTTCAGTAGCACAGATACGCAGTATTTT. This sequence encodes CASSLDFSSTDTQYF.

The CDR3 DNA is TGTGCCAGCAGTTACTCGTTCAGTACCACTGAAGCTTTCTTT. Translating it yields CASSYSFSTTEAFF. The chain joins TRBV6-6 to TRBJ1-1; unclear D gene. CDR3 size: 14 residues. With 0 bases removed from V and 4 bases from J, the gap between germline ends came to 9 bases. Germline-derived CDR1 and CDR2 are MNHNY and SVGAGI (reference sequence).

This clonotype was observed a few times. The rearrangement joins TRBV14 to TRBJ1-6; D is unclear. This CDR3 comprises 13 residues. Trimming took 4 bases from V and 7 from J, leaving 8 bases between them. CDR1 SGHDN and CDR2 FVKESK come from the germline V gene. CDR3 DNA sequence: TGTGCCAGCAGCCTTTTCACGAATTCACCCCTCCACTTT. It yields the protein CASSLFTNSPLHF.

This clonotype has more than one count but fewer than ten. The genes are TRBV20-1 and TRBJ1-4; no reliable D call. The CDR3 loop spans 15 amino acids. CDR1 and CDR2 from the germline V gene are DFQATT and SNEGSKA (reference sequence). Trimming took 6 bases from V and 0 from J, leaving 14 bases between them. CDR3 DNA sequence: TGCAGTGCCGACCCTTGGCTAGCAACTAATGAAAAACTGTTTTTT. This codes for CSADPWLATNEKLFF.

This CDR3 reads CASSLALAGHEAFF. CDR3 nucleotide sequence: TGTGCCAGCAGCTTGGCCTTGGCGGGACATGAAGCTTTCTTT. The rearrangement uses TRBV5-6 and TRBJ1-1, with TRBD1 as a possible D gene (6 bases). Germline V gene lookup returns CDR1 SGHDT and CDR2 YYEEEE. Trimming cost V 0 bases and J 7 bases, with 13 bases left between them. The CDR3 runs to 14 residues.

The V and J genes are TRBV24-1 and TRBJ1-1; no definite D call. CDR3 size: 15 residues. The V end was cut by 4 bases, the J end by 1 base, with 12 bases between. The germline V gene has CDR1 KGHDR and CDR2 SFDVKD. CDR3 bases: TGTGCCACCAGTGACCCGAAGACGGGGAACACTGAAGCTTTCTTT. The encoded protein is CATSDPKTGNTEAFF.

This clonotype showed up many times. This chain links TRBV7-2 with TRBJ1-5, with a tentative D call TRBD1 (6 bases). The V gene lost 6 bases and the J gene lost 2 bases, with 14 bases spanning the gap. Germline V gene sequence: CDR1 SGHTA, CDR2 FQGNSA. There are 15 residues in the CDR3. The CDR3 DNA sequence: TGTGCCAGCAGACCGGGGGCGGCGGGCAATCAGCCCCAGCATTTT. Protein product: CASRPGAAGNQPQHF. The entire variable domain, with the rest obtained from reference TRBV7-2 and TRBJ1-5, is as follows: GAGVSQSPSNKVTEKGKDVELRCDPISGHTALYWYRQSLGQGLEFLIYFQGNSAPDKSGLPSDRFSAERTGGSVSTLTIQRTQQEDSAVYLCASRPGAAGNQPQHFGDGTRLSIL.